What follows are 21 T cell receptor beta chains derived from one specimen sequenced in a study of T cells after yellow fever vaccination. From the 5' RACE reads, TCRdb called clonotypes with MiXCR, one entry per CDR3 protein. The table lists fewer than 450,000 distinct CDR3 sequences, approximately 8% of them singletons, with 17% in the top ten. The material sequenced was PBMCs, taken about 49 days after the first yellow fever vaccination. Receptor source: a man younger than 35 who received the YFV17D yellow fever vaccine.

CDR3 DNA sequence: TGTGCCAGCAGGAGAACCGGGGCGAACACTGAAGCTTTCTTT. The encoded protein is CASRRTGANTEAFF. The chain uses TRBV2 and TRBJ1-1; tentatively, D is TRBD1 (5 bases). V was cut by 6 bases and J by 1 base, with 12 bases left in between. This CDR3 is 14 amino acids long. Per the germline V gene, CDR1 is SNHLY and CDR2 is FYNNEI.

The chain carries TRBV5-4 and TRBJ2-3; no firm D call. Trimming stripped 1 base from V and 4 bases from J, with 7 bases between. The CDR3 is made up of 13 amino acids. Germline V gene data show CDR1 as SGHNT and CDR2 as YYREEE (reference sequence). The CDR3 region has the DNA TGTGCCAGCAGCTTGCAGGATCCAGATACGCAGTATTTT. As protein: CASSLQDPDTQYF.

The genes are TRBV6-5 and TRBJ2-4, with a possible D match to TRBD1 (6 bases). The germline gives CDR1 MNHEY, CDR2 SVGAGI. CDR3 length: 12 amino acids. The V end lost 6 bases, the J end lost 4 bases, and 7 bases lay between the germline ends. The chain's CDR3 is CASRQGKNIQYF. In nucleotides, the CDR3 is TGTGCCAGCAGACAGGGTAAAAACATTCAGTACTTC.

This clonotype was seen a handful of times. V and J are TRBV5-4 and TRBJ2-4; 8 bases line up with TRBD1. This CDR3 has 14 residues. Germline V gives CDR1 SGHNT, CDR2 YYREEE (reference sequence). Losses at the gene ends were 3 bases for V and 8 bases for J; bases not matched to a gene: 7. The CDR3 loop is CASSWMDREDIQYF. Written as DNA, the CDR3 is TGTGCCAGCAGCTGGATGGACAGGGAGGACATTCAGTACTTC.

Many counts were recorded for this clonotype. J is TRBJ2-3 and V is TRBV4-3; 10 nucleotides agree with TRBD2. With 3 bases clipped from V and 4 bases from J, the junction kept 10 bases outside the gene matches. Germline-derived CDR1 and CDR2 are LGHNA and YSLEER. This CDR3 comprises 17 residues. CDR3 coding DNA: TGCGCCAGCAGCCAGGAAGCGGGGGGGCAGTTTCCAGATACGCAGTATTTT. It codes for CASSQEAGGQFPDTQYF.

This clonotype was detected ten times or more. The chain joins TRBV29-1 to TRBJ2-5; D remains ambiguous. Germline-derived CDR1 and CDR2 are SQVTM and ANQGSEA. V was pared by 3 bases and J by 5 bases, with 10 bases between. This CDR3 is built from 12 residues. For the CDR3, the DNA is TGCAGCGTTGACCCACTCCAGGAGACCCAGTACTTC. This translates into CSVDPLQETQYF.

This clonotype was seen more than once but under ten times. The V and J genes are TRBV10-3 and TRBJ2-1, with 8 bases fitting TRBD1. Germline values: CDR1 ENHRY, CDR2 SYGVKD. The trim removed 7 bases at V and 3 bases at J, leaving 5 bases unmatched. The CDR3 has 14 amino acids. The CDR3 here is CAITQDRVYNEQFF. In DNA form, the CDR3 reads TGTGCCATCACCCAGGACAGGGTCTACAATGAGCAGTTCTTC.

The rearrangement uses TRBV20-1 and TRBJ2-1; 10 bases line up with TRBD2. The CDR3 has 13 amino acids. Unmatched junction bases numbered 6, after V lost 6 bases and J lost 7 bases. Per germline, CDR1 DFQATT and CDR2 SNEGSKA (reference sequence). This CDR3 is CSAPGLARNEQFF. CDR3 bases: TGCAGTGCCCCGGGACTAGCGCGTAATGAGCAGTTCTTC.

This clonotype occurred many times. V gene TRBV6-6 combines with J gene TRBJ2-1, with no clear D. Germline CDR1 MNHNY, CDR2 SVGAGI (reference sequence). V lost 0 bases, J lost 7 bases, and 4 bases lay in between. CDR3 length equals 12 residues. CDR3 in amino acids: CASSYSGNEQFF. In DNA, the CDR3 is TGTGCCAGCAGTTACTCCGGGAATGAGCAGTTCTTC.

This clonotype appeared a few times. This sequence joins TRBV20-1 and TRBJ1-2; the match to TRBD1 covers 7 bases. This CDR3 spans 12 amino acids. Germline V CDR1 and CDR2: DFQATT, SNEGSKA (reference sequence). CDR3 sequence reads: CSAQGANYGYTF. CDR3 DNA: TGCAGCGCGCAGGGGGCTAACTATGGCTACACCTTC.

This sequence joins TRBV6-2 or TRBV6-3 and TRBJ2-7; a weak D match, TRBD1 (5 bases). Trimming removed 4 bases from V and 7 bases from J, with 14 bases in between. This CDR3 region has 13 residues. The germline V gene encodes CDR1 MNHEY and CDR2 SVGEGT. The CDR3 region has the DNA TGTGCCAGCAGTTTGGGGCTTCCTCTGGAGCAGTACGTC. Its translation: CASSLGLPLEQYV.

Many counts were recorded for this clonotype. In DNA form, the CDR3 reads TGTGCCAGCAGTTTACGACGTGAGCAGTTCTTC. Its protein is CASSLRREQFF. This rearrangement joins TRBV12-3 or TRBV12-4 to TRBJ2-1; D remains unclear. Trimming left V 2 bases short and J 9 bases short, with 5 bases between. The CDR3 sequence is 11 residues long.

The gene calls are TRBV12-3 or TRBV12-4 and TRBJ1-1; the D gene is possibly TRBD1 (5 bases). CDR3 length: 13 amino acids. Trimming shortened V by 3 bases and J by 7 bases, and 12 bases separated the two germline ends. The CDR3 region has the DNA TGTGCCAGCAGTTTGGTGGGGGAAGTTGAAGCTTTCTTT. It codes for CASSLVGEVEAFF.

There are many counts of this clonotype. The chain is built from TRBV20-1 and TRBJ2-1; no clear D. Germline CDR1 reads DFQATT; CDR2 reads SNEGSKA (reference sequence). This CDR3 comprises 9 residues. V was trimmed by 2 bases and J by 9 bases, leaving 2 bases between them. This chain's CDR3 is CSARSEQFF. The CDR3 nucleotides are TGCAGTGCTAGAAGTGAGCAGTTCTTC.

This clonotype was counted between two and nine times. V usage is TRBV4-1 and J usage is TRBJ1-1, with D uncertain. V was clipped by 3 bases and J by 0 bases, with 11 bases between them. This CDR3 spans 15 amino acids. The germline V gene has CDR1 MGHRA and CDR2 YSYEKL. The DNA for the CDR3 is TGCGCCAGCAGCCATGGCACTGGAATGAACACTGAAGCTTTCTTT. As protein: CASSHGTGMNTEAFF.

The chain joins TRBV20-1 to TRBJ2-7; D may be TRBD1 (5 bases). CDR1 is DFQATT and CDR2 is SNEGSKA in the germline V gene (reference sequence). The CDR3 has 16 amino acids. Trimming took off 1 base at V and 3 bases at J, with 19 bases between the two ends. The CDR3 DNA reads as TGCAGTGCTAGAGTCGCAGGGCACTTCAGCCTCTACGAGCAGTACGTC. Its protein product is CSARVAGHFSLYEQYV.

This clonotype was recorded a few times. DNA of the CDR3: TGTGCCAGCCGCAAGCCCGGTTCACCCCTCCACTTT. Translation: CASRKPGSPLHF. The V call is TRBV12-3 or TRBV12-4, the J call TRBJ1-6; D gene uncertain. V was cut by 8 bases and J by 9 bases, with 11 bases left in between. This CDR3 comprises 12 residues.

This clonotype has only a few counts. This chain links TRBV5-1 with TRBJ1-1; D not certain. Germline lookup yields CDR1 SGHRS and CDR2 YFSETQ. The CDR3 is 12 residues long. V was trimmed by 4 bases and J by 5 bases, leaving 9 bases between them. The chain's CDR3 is CASSPKGTEAFF. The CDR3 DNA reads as TGCGCCAGCAGCCCGAAGGGAACTGAAGCTTTCTTT.

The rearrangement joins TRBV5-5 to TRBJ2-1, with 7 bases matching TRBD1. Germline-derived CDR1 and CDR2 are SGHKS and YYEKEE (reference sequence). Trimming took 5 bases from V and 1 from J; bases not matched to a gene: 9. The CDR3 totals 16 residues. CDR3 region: CASRRTGVGSYNEQFF. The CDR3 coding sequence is TGTGCCAGCAGAAGAACAGGGGTTGGGTCCTACAATGAGCAGTTCTTC.

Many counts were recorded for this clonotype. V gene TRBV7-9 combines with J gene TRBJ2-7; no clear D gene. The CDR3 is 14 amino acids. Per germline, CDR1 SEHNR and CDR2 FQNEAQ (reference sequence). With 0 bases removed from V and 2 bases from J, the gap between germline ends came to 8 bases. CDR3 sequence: CASSLASGAYEQYV. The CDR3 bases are TGTGCCAGCAGCTTAGCGAGTGGGGCCTACGAGCAGTACGTC.

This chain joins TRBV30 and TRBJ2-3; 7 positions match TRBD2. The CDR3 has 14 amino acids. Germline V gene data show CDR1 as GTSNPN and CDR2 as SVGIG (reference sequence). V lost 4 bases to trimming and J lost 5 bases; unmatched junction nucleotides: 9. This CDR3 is CAWKASGEGDTQYF. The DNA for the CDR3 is TGTGCCTGGAAGGCTAGCGGCGAGGGAGATACGCAGTATTTT.